This T cell receptor beta chain was retrieved from a study of blood T cell repertoires in COVID-19. Study at large: Some COVID-19 samples were acute and others convalescent; all came from the United States, Italy and Spain.

In the study's own analysis: Amplification with reference gene primers provided the estimates of nucleated cell counts. Sequenced by immunoSEQ multiplex PCR; TCRdb stores in-frame clones only, minus some. D and trimming come from the DNA, and the V and J calls and clone size come from that table. Here the sample spans fewer than 250,000 clones, more than 70% being singletons. Trimming shortened V by 4 bases and J by 6 bases, and 10 bases separated the two germline ends. The germline gives CDR1 SGHTA, CDR2 FQGNSA. This CDR3 is 13 amino acids long. The sequenced sample was peripheral blood. V is TRBV7-2 and J is TRBJ2-1, with D tentatively TRBD2 (6 bases). The clonotype originates from a man aged 50 to 60 with active or convalescent COVID-19. Written as DNA, the CDR3 is TGTGCCAGCAGCTGGGGACTTCGCAATGAGCAGTTCTTC. Translated, it gives CASSWGLRNEQFF.